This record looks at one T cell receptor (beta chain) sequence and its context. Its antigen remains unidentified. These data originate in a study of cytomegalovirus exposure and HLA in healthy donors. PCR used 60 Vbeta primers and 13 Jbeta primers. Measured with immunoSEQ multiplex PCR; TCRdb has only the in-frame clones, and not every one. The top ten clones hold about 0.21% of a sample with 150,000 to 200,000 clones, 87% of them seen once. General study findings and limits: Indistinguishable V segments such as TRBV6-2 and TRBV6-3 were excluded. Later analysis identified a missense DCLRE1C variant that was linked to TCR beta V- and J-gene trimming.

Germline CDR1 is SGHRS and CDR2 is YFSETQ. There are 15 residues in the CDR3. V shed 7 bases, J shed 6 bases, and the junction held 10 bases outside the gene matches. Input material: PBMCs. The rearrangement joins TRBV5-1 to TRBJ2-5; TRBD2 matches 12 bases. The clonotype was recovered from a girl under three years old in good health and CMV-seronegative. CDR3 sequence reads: CASYTTSGSGQTQYF. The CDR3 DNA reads TGCGCCAGCTACACGACTAGCGGGAGTGGGCAGACCCAGTACTTC.